One TCR beta chain is described in this entry. What it binds is not known. Genomic DNA of every subset was divided equally among multiple immunoSEQ plates. In the authors' workflow: Junction-only sequences without quality scores were provided by ImmunoSEQ, so filtering was different. TCRdb keeps only in-frame clones here, not all; method: immunoSEQ multiplex PCR. The V and J calls and clone size are taken from that table; D and trimming were inferred from the DNA. The sample has millions of clones; approximately 90% are singletons. The data belong to a study of shared clonotypes between healthy human individuals. Study at large: Plates per donor: three CD4 naive, three CD4 memory, two CD8 naive, one CD8 memory. Study-level findings and limits: The diversity represented, both genetic and in exposure history, was limited by few donors.

CDR1 MNHNY and CDR2 SVGAGI come from the germline V gene (reference sequence). The CDR3 contains 15 residues. The ends were cut back, 4 bases at V and 2 bases at J, with 12 bases in the middle. Sample: naive CD4+ T cells sorted from blood. As for subset: CD45RA+ positively selected. The source of this sequence is a man aged 18 to 29 in good health. The chain carries TRBV6-6 and TRBJ1-5, with D possibly TRBD1 on 6 matching bases. The CDR3 DNA reads as TGTGCCAGCAGTTGGGAACAGGGACGCAATCAGCCCCAGCATTTT. Translated, it gives CASSWEQGRNQPQHF.